This T cell receptor beta chain was sequenced in a study of blood T cell repertoires in COVID-19 (TCRdb year 2020). Turning to the overall study: Collaborator samples came from the United States, Italy and Spain and covered acute and convalescent phases of COVID-19. The dataset comprised deeply sampled blood TCRbeta repertoires from subjects exposed to, actively infected with, or recovered from COVID-19. A de-identified subject ID, COVID-19 status, age in years and sex were almost always included in the sample metadata. The prospective study material was composed of cDNA or gDNA derived from T cells, B-cell-depleted T cells, or PBMCs. Samples were obtained from the ongoing ImmuneRACE study (first 160 participants) and from some 1,300 subjects provided by 6 global collaborators. The repertoires were made available in a free public database intended to serve as a resource for research on the immune response to SARS-CoV-2. HLA class I and class II types, where available, came from metadata supplied by the sample provider rather than from assay-based typing.

The CDR3 spans 15 residues, from the cysteine through the phenylalanine. Of the read, only the CDR3 DNA is kept; its 45 bases are in frame from base 1. In the germline V gene, CDR1 corresponds to KGHDR and CDR2 to SFDVKD. Here V drops 4 bases and J drops 4 bases, and the junction holds 6 bases not matched to any gene. TCRbeta CDR3 regions were amplified from genomic DNA using the immunoSEQ Assay, a bias-controlled multiplex PCR. Per the source publication's procedure: The number of nucleated cells in each sample was estimated by amplification of reference gene primers within the assay. To quantify the absolute abundance of each unique TCRbeta CDR3 rearrangement, sequence reads were collapsed and filtered. For each sample, productive Simpson clonality was calculated by taking the square root of Simpson's diversity index across productive rearrangements. The clones in this table, taken by TCRdb from immuneACCESS, are in-frame only. Not every clone is retained; where verified, under half of the shortfall comes from an unresolved V gene, and the cause of the rest is unknown. V and J calls and clone size are given by that table; D and trimming were obtained from the DNA. Across this sample there are 60,000 to 70,000 clones, with more than 65% seen only once. Approximately 4.1% of the sample lies in the top ten.

In the case of this clone: The antigen it binds to is not known. Nothing much larger sits one base from this clone, and base qualities are not available.

What the study reported, not specific to this receptor: How much clinical and demographic metadata was included differed by source and by participant, and the metadata was provided uncurated.

Each collaborating institution followed its own protocols to collect whole blood in K2EDTA tubes. Collaborator samples were shipped for TCRbeta analysis as frozen whole blood, isolated PBMCs, or DNA extracted from either sample type. The sample comprised peripheral blood. The chain uses TRBV24-1 and TRBJ1-1; TRBD1 matches 9 bases in the middle. The TCR originated in a woman aged 55-75 years with acute or convalescent COVID-19. CDR3 sequence: CATSETTGGPTEAFF. Here is the DNA: TGTGCCACCAGTGAAACCACAGGGGGCCCCACTGAAGCTTTCTTT.